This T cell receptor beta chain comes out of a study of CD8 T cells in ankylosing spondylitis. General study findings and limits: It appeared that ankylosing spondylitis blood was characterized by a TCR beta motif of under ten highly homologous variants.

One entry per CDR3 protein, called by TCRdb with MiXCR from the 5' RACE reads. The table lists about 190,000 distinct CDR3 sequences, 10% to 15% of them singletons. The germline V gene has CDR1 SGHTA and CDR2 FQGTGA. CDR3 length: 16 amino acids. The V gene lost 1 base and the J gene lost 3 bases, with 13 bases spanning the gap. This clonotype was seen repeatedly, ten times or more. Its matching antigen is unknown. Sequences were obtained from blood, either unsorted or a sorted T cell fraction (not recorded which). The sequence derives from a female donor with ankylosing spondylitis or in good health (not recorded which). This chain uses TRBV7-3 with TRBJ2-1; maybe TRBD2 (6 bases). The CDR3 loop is CASSLIGGTFYNEQFF. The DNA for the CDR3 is TGTGCCAGCAGCTTAATCGGCGGGACTTTCTACAATGAGCAGTTCTTC. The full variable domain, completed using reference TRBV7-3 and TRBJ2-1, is GAGVSQTPSNKVTEKGKYVELRCDPISGHTALYWYRQSLGQGPEFLIYFQGTGAADDSGLPNDRFFAVRPEGSVSTLKIQRTERGDSAVYLCASSLIGGTFYNEQFFGPGTRLTVL.